One TCR beta chain is described in this entry. The sample originates from a study of monozygotic twins with inflammatory bowel disease. cDNA synthesis was performed in eight separate reactions for each sample. TCRdb re-called the 5' RACE reads and catalogs CDR3 proteins one per entry, DNA excluded. The sample totals roughly 100,000 distinct CDR3 sequences; its top ten clones hold 1.5% to 2%. The CDR3 is 22 amino acids. CDR1 DFQATT and CDR2 SNEGSKA come from the germline V gene (reference sequence). Each donor had 2.5 ml of blood drawn. Material: blood. V is TRBV20-1 and J is TRBJ2-1; the D call of TRBD2 rests on TCRdb alone, since no DNA is present to check it. This TCR derives from a human donor with ulcerative colitis or Crohn's disease, or a healthy co-twin of an affected twin (not recorded which). CDR3 residues: CSARDLFGRLETSGSSYNEQFF.